The T cell receptor beta chain under discussion was sequenced for a study of human T cells and chemical hapten exposure. Study-wide points: Controls formed significantly fewer large CDR3 similarity clusters than expanded TCRs did.

Indicated time point: patch test 1, 2 weeks after DPC sensitization. Regarding treatment: therapeutic diphenylcyclopropenone sensitization with weekly scalp DPC. This clonotype came up many times. Its antigen remains unidentified. V lost 5 bases and J lost 0; bases outside the gene matches: 5. Per the germline V gene, CDR1 is SEHNR and CDR2 is FQNEAQ (reference sequence). The CDR3 sequence is 15 residues long. MiXCR, run by TCRdb on the RACE reads, gives a single entry per CDR3 protein. The data hold tens of thousands of distinct CDR3 sequences, with 9.8% observed a single time. The V and J genes are TRBV7-9 and TRBJ1-1; TRBD1 aligns across 8 bases. This receptor was taken from a woman in her thirties or forties with alopecia areata. Some clones in this sample may be carry-over from other donors' samples. Sequencing was performed on whole blood, taken in connection with sensitization to the hapten diphenylcyclopropenone (DPC). CDR3 sequence reads: CASSPGQGMNTEAFF. The CDR3 bases are TGTGCCAGCAGCCCCGGACAGGGAATGAACACTGAAGCTTTCTTT.